The sequence of this T cell receptor beta chain was determined in a study of OX40 agonist ivuxolimab in advanced cancers. In its sample, this clone was seen once. The protocol was immunoSEQ multiplex PCR, while the TCRdb copy is restricted to in-frame clones and leaves out a portion. The profile shows 15,000 to 20,000 clones, roughly 80% of them singletons. This CDR3 is 14 amino acids long. Germline CDR1 and CDR2: SEHNR and FQNEAQ (reference sequence). V shed 7 bases and J 3 bases; nucleotides not matched to a gene: 7. The chain links TRBV7-9 to TRBJ1-2, with TRBD1 identical over 8 bases. The sample was CD4+ or CD8+ T cells sorted from blood, taken in a trial of the OX40 agonist ivuxolimab. The source of this sequence is an adult with an advanced solid tumor such as melanoma, head and neck, liver or kidney cancer. Here the CDR3 reads CASTTDRGDYGYTF. CDR3 nucleotides: TGTGCCAGCACCACTGACAGGGGCGACTATGGCTACACCTTC.